What follows describes a single T cell receptor (beta chain). What it recognizes is unknown. The data were obtained in a study of shared clonotypes between healthy human individuals. Study observations and caveats: Sharing of clonotypes among donors was expected to vary with sequencing depth.

With 4 bases removed from V and 3 bases from J, the gap between germline ends came to 10 bases. The germline V gene encodes CDR1 SQVTM and CDR2 ANQGSEA. This CDR3 has 13 amino acids. Deep-level assay runs were performed. TCRdb's copy holds only in-frame clones and misses some; the assay was immunoSEQ multiplex PCR. The profile shows roughly 500,000 clones, about 96% of them singletons. Sequencing input: naive CD4+ T cells sorted from blood. Subset in this sample: CD45RA+ positively selected. The source is a woman aged 25 to 39 in good health. The J gene is TRBJ1-5, the V gene TRBV29-1; TRBD1 might be the D (5 bases). CDR3 sequence reads: CSVATGFNQPQHF. As DNA, the CDR3 is TGCAGCGTTGCCACAGGATTCAATCAGCCCCAGCATTTT. Filled out from reference TRBV29-1 and TRBJ1-5, the complete variable domain reads SAVISQKPSRDICQRGTSLTIQCQVDSQVTMMFWYRQQPGQSLTLIATANQGSEATYESGFVIDKFPISRPNLTFSTLTVSNMSPEDSSIYLCSVATGFNQPQHFGDGTRLSIL.